This entry lists 23 T cell receptor beta chains sequenced from one sample in a study of blood T cell repertoires in COVID-19 (dated by TCRdb to 2018 to 2020). The library came from the immunoSEQ multiplex PCR assay. As stored in TCRdb, this immuneACCESS dataset retains in-frame rearrangements with V and J assigned. A fraction of the clones does not appear; measured against another copy, unresolved V genes explain less than half of the discrepancy, and the remainder lacks a known reason. The sample has 200,000 to 250,000 clones on record, 88% of them singletons. The ten largest account for around 6.3% of the sample. Sequenced input: peripheral blood. Receptors originate from a woman aged 25 to 39 with COVID-19, enrolled during active disease.

The J gene is TRBJ1-4, the V gene TRBV11-2; D is unclear. This CDR3 comprises 15 residues. V was shortened by 4 bases and J by 8 bases, with 17 bases between the two germline ends. Germline assignment: CDR1 SGHAT and CDR2 FQNNGV. DNA for the CDR3: TGTGCCAGCAGCTCCGACGGAGTCGTCGGGGAAAAACTGTTTTTT. As protein: CASSSDGVVGEKLFF.

The chain employs TRBV7-6 and TRBJ1-5; TRBD1 matches 10 bases. Per the germline V gene, CDR1 is SGHVS and CDR2 is FNYEAQ. Trimming cost V 6 bases and J 5 bases; bases outside gene matches: 16. CDR3 size: 18 residues. The CDR3 loop is CASSRKPSGTGADQPQHF. The CDR3 coding sequence is TGTGCCAGCAGTCGTAAGCCCTCCGGGACAGGGGCTGATCAGCCCCAGCATTTT.

This clone has just a few counts. This rearrangement joins TRBV29-1 to TRBJ2-6; D may be TRBD2 (6 bases). Trimming cost V 2 bases and J 2 bases, with 16 bases left between them. The germline gives CDR1 SQVTM, CDR2 ANQGSEA. The CDR3 runs 17 residues. The CDR3 here is CSVEMGLSVAGANVLTF. CDR3 bases: TGCAGCGTTGAAATGGGACTTTCGGTTGCTGGGGCCAACGTCCTGACTTTC.

This clone was found once. The chain recombines TRBV6-5 with TRBJ1-2, with a possible D match to TRBD1 (5 bases). V was cut by 1 base and J by 8 bases, with 20 bases left in between. Germline CDR1 MNHEY, CDR2 SVGAGI. CDR3 length: 16 amino acids. The CDR3 region is CASSYLGQGLTKGYTF. Written as DNA, the CDR3 is TGTGCCAGCAGTTACTTGGGGCAGGGTTTAACGAAAGGCTACACCTTC.

V usage is TRBV29-1 and J usage is TRBJ1-2; the match to TRBD1 covers 9 bases. Trimming cost V 0 bases and J 4 bases; bases outside gene matches: 0. From germline, CDR1 is SQVTM and CDR2 ANQGSEA. The length of the CDR3 is 13 residues. Written as DNA, the CDR3 is TGCAGCGTTGAAGAGGACAGGGGCTATGGCTACACCTTC. This gives the protein CSVEEDRGYGYTF.

The J gene is TRBJ2-3, the V gene TRBV29-1; 8 bases are a match to TRBD2. In germline, CDR1 is SQVTM, CDR2 ANQGSEA. The CDR3 extends over 14 amino acids. The V and J ends lost 3 bases and 3 bases, in that order; junction bases with no gene match: 5. CDR3 protein: CSVDQLAGTDTQYF. In DNA, the CDR3 is TGCAGCGTTGACCAGTTAGCGGGGACAGATACGCAGTATTTT.

This clone has only one observation. This chain uses TRBV21-1 with TRBJ2-1; TRBD2 reflects the table's D call only, with no check against the DNA. TRBV21-1 is shown as a pseudogene. The CDR3 covers 14 residues. The CDR3 DNA follows: TGTGCCAGCAGCAAATCCCCGGGATCGGATGAGCAGTTCTTC. This gives the protein CASSKSPGSDEQFF.

This clone was seen only once. The chain employs TRBV6-2 or TRBV6-3 and TRBJ1-3; TRBD1 is a possible D gene (6 bases). V was pared by 5 bases and J by 4 bases, with 18 bases between. This CDR3 is 16 amino acids long. From germline, CDR1 is MNHEY and CDR2 SVGEGT. The CDR3 sequence: CASSARGGFSGNTIYF. DNA of the CDR3: TGTGCCAGCAGTGCCCGAGGGGGTTTTTCCGGAAACACCATATATTTT.

The chain has TRBV4-1 and TRBJ2-1, with 8 bases matching TRBD1. The V and J ends lost 1 base and 0 bases, in that order; junction bases with no gene match: 5. Germline V gives CDR1 MGHRA, CDR2 YSYEKL. This CDR3 has 17 amino acids. The CDR3 here is CASSQAGGRDSYNEQFF. CDR3 in DNA: TGCGCCAGCAGCCAAGCAGGGGGCAGGGACTCCTACAATGAGCAGTTCTTC.

The CDR3 bases are TGCGCCAGCAGCCTTACACTAGCACCTACCCTTTTGAATGAGCAGTTCTTC. Protein: CASSLTLAPTLLNEQFF. The rearrangement uses TRBV4-3 and TRBJ2-1; tentatively, D is TRBD2 (6 bases). Germline CDR1 is LGHNA and CDR2 is YSLEER. The CDR3 extends over 17 amino acids. Trimming cost V 4 bases and J 7 bases, with 23 bases left between them.

The chain carries TRBV5-6 and TRBJ2-5; tentatively, D is TRBD1 (5 bases). CDR3 length: 16 residues. Looked up from germline, CDR1 is SGHDT and CDR2 is YYEEEE. With 5 bases removed from V and 0 bases from J, the gap between germline ends came to 17 bases. CDR3 sequence: CASRTEKAGYQETQYF. The CDR3 nucleotides read TGTGCCAGCAGAACAGAAAAGGCAGGGTACCAAGAGACCCAGTACTTC.

The V gene is TRBV7-9, the J gene TRBJ2-1; 9 bases are shared with TRBD2. Germline CDR1 and CDR2: SEHNR and FQNEAQ (reference sequence). Losses at the gene ends were 8 bases for V and 0 bases for J; bases not matched to a gene: 8. This CDR3 has 16 amino acids. CDR3 loop: CASRSLAGASYNEQFF. Here the CDR3 DNA reads TGTGCCAGCCGGAGTTTAGCGGGAGCCTCCTACAATGAGCAGTTCTTC. The full variable domain, rest sourced from reference TRBV7-9 and TRBJ2-1, is DTGVSQNPRHKITKRGQNVTFRCDPISEHNRLYWYRQTLGQGPEFLTYFQNEAQLEKSRLLSDRFSAERPKGSFSTLEIQRTEQGDSAMYLCASRSLAGASYNEQFFGPGTRLTVL.

This chain joins TRBV10-1 and TRBJ2-3; 16 bases map to TRBD2. Germline V gives CDR1 WNHNN, CDR2 SYGVQD (reference sequence). The CDR3 contains 16 residues. The J segment lost 5 bases and the V segment lost 3 bases, leaving 2 bases of the junction unmatched. CDR3 sequence (DNA): TGCGCCAGCAGTGAAGGGACTAGCGGGAGGGGAGATACGCAGTATTTT. This encodes CASSEGTSGRGDTQYF.

The V call is TRBV7-2, the J call TRBJ1-2; tentatively, D is TRBD1 (6 bases). Germline-derived CDR1 and CDR2 are SGHTA and FQGNSA. CDR3 length: 16 amino acids. Deletions cut 0 bases from V and 7 bases from J, with 18 bases between. This CDR3 reads CASSLAGRGDSGGYTF. CDR3 nucleotide sequence: TGTGCCAGCAGCTTAGCGGGCAGGGGAGATTCGGGTGGCTACACCTTC.

The chain joins TRBV28 to TRBJ2-4; tentatively, D is TRBD1 (5 bases). Looked up from germline, CDR1 is MDHEN and CDR2 is SYDVKM. CDR3 size: 14 residues. V was cut by 9 bases and J by 3 bases, with 15 bases left in between. The DNA of the CDR3 is TGTGCCAGTCGTGGCAGGGCTGGCAAAAACATTCAGTACTTC. Translation gives CASRGRAGKNIQYF. The full variable domain, with the rest looked up from reference TRBV28 and TRBJ2-4, is DVKVTQSSRYLVKRTGEKVFLECVQDMDHENMFWYRQDPGLGLRLIYFSYDVKMKEKGDIPEGYSVSREKKERFSLILESASTNQTSMYLCASRGRAGKNIQYFGAGTRLSVL.

The chain uses TRBV15 and TRBJ2-3; 8 positions match TRBD1. The CDR3 covers 15 residues. Unmatched junction bases numbered 4, after V lost 4 bases and J lost 1 base. CDR1 LNHNV and CDR2 YYDKDF come from the germline V gene (reference sequence). CDR3 nucleotides: TGTGCCACCAGCACAGGACAGGGAGGCACAGATACGCAGTATTTT. It translates to CATSTGQGGTDTQYF.

The CDR3 DNA is TGTGCCAGCTCACCAACTAGCGGGAGCTTGGAGACCCAGTACTTC. Encoded protein: CASSPTSGSLETQYF. V is TRBV18 and J is TRBJ2-5; 11 bases are shared with TRBD2. V gave up 2 bases and J gave up 5 bases; unmatched junction bases: 4. CDR3 length: 15 residues. From germline, CDR1 is KGHSH and CDR2 LQKENI.

This chain joins TRBV29-1 and TRBJ2-2, with D tentatively TRBD2 (6 bases). CDR1 is SQVTM, CDR2 ANQGSEA, per germline. CDR3 length: 12 residues. V was trimmed by 5 bases and J by 6 bases, leaving 10 bases between them. The CDR3 is CSVLQRAGELFF. Here the CDR3 DNA reads TGCAGCGTTCTGCAGCGGGCCGGGGAGCTGTTTTTT.

The chain has TRBV6-5 and TRBJ2-7; maybe TRBD1 (6 bases). The CDR3 is 15 residues long. The V gene lost 6 bases and the J gene lost 0 bases, with 15 bases spanning the gap. Germline CDR1 and CDR2: MNHEY and SVGAGI. The CDR3 loop is CASRSTGLSSYEQYF. CDR3 coding DNA: TGTGCCAGCAGAAGTACAGGGTTAAGCTCCTACGAGCAGTACTTC.

The chain links TRBV7-9 to TRBJ2-3, with D tentatively TRBD1 (6 bases). Germline-derived CDR1 and CDR2 are SEHNR and FQNEAQ (reference sequence). The CDR3 is made up of 14 amino acids. V was cut by 6 bases and J by 0 bases, with 10 bases left in between. CDR3: CASSRTGSTDTQYF. CDR3 nucleotides: TGTGCCAGCAGTCGTACAGGGAGCACAGATACGCAGTATTTT.

The chain recombines TRBV18 with TRBJ2-7, with 10 bases that match TRBD1. Germline V gives CDR1 KGHSH, CDR2 LQKENI. Trimming removed 6 bases from V and 3 bases from J; junction bases left unmatched: 11. This CDR3 has 16 amino acids. The CDR3 nucleotides are TGTGCCAGCTCTCAGGACAGGGGGAGGCAGAACTACGAGCAGTACTTC. Translating gives CASSQDRGRQNYEQYF.

The rearrangement joins TRBV5-4 to TRBJ2-3; 9 bases are a match to TRBD1. V was clipped by 3 bases and J by 4 bases; unmatched bases: 6. This CDR3 has 15 amino acids. Germline loops: CDR1 SGHNT, CDR2 YYREEE (reference sequence). Here the CDR3 DNA reads TGTGCCAGCAGCTCTCCGGGACAGGGCCCAGATACGCAGTATTTT. As protein: CASSSPGQGPDTQYF.

The chain recombines TRBV27 with TRBJ2-7; the D is unclear. Germline lookup yields CDR1 MNHEY and CDR2 SMNVEV (reference sequence). The CDR3 totals 16 residues. Trimming pared 6 bases from V and 1 base from J, leaving 19 bases between. Here the CDR3 reads CASRFLSATVSYEQYF. CDR3 in DNA: TGTGCCAGCAGATTCCTATCAGCGACGGTTTCCTACGAGCAGTACTTC.